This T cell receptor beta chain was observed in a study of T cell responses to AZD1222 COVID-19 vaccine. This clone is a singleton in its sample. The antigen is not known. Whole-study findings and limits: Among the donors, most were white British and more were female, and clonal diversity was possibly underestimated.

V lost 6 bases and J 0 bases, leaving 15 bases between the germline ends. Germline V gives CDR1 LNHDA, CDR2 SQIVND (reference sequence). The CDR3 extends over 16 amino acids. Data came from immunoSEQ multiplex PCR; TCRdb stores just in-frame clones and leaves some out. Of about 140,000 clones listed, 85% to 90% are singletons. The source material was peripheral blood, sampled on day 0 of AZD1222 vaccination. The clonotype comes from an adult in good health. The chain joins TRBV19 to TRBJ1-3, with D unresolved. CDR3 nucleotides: TGTGCCAGTAGGATCCCGGGGTCGATCTCTGGAAACACCATATATTTT. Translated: CASRIPGSISGNTIYF.